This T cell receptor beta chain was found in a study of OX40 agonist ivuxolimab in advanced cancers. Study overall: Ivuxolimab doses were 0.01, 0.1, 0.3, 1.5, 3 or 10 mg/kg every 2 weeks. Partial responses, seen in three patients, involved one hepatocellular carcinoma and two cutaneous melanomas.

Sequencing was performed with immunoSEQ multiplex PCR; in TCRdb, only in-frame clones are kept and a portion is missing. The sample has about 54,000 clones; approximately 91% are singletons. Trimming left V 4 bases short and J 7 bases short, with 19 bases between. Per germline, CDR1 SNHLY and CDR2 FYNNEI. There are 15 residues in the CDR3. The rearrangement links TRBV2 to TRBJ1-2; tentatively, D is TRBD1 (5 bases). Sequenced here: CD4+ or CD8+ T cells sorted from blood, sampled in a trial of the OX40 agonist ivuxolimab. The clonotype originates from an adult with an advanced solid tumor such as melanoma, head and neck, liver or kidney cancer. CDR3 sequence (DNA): TGTGCCAGCAGTGGGGGCCCCTTCACCTTGAGTGGCTACACCTTC. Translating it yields CASSGGPFTLSGYTF.